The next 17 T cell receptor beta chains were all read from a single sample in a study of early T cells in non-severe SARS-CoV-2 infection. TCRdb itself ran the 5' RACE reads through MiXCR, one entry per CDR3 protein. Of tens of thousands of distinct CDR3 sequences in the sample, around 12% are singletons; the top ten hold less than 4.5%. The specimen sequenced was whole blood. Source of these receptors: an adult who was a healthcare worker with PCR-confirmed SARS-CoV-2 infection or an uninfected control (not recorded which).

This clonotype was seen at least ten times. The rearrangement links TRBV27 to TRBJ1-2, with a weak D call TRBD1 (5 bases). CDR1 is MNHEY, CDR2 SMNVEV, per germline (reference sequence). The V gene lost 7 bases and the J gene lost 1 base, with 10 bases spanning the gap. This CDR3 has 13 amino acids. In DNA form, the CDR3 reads TGTGCCAGCAAACAGGCGATTAACTATGGCTACACCTTC. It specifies CASKQAINYGYTF.

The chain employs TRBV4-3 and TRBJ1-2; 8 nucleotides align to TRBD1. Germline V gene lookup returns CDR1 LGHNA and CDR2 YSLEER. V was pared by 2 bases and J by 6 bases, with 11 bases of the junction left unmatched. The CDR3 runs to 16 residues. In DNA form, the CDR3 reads TGCGCCAGCAGCCAAACGGACCAGGGGGCAGGTGATGGCTACACCTTC. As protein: CASSQTDQGAGDGYTF.

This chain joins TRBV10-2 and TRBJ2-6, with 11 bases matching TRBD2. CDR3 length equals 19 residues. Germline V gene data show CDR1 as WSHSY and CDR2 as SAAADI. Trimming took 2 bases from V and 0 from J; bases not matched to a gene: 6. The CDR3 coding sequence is TGCGCCAGCAGTGAGACGCCCGGGACTAGCGGCTCTGGGGCCAACGTCCTGACTTTC. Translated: CASSETPGTSGSGANVLTF.

The CDR3 sequence: CAISESRGRSYNEQFF. The CDR3 DNA sequence: TGTGCCATCAGTGAGTCCAGGGGGCGATCCTACAATGAGCAGTTCTTC. The chain combines TRBV10-3 with TRBJ2-1, with 8 bases aligning to TRBD1. The CDR3 has 16 amino acids. V shed 0 bases, J shed 1 base, and the junction held 2 bases outside the gene matches. The germline V gene has CDR1 ENHRY and CDR2 SYGVKD.

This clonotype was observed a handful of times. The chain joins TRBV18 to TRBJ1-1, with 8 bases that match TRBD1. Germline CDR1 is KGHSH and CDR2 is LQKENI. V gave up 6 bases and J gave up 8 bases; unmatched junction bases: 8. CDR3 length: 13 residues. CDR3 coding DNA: TGTGCCAGCTCCGAGCGGGACAGGCTCGAAGCTTTCTTT. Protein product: CASSERDRLEAFF.

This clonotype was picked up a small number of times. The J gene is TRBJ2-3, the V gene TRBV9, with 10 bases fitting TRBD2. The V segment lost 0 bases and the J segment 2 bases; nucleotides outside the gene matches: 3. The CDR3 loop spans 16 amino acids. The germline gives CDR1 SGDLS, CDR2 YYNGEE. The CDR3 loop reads CASSVGAGGPTDTQYF. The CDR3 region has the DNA TGTGCCAGCAGCGTAGGAGCGGGAGGGCCCACAGATACGCAGTATTTT.

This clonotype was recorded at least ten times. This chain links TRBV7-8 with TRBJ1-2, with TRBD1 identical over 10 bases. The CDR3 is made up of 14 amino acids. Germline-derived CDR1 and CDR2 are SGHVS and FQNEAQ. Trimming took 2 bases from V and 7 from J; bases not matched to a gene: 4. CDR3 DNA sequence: TGTGCCAGCAGCTTATATGACAGGGGGCCTGGCTACACCTTC. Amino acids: CASSLYDRGPGYTF.

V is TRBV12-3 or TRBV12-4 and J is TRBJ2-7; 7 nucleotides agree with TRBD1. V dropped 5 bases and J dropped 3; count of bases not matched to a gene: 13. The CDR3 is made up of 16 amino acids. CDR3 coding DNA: TGTGCCAGCAGTCCCCAAAGAACGACAGGGTACTACGAGCAGTACTTC. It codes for CASSPQRTTGYYEQYF.

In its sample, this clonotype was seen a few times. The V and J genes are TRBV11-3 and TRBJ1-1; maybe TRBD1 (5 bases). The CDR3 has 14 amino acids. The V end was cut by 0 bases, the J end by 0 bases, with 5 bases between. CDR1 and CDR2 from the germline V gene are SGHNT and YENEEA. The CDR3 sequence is CASSLDRVNTEAFF. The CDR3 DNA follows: TGTGCCAGCAGCTTAGACAGGGTGAACACTGAAGCTTTCTTT.

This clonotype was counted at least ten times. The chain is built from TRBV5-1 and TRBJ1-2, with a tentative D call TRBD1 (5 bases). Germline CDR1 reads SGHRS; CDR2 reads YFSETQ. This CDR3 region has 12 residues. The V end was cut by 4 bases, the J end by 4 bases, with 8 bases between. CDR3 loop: CASSKDTYGYTF. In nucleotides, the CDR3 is TGCGCCAGCAGCAAGGACACCTATGGCTACACCTTC.

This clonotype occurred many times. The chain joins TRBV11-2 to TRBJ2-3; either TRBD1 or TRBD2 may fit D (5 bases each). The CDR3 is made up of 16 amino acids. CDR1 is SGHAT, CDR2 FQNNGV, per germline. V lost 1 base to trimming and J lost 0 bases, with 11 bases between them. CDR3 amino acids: CASSLGLGTSTDTQYF. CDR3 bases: TGTGCCAGCAGCTTAGGTTTGGGGACCAGCACAGATACGCAGTATTTT.

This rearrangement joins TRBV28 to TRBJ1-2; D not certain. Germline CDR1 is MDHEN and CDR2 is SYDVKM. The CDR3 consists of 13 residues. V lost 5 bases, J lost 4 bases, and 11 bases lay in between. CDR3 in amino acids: CASSTPASYGYTF. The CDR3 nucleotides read TGTGCCAGCAGTACCCCAGCTTCCTATGGCTACACCTTC.

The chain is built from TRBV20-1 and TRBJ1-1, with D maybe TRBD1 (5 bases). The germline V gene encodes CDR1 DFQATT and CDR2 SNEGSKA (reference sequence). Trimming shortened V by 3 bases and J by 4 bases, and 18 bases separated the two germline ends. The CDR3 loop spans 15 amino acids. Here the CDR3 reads CSARARAQLSTEAFF. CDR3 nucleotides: TGCAGTGCTAGGGCCAGGGCCCAACTAAGCACTGAAGCTTTCTTT.

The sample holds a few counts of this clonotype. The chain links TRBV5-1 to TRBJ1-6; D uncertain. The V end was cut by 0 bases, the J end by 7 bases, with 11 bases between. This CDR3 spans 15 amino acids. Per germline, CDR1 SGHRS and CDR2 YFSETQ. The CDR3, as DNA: TGCGCCAGCAGCTTGGATGCGGGAAAGAATTCACCCCTCCACTTT. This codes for CASSLDAGKNSPLHF.

The CDR3 reads CASSYQNTIYF. The CDR3 bases are TGTGCCAGCAGTTACCAAAACACCATATATTTT. The chain carries TRBV6-6 and TRBJ1-3; D gene unclear. CDR3 length equals 11 residues. The ends were cut back, 2 bases at V and 6 bases at J, with 2 bases in the middle. Germline values: CDR1 MNHNY, CDR2 SVGAGI (reference sequence).

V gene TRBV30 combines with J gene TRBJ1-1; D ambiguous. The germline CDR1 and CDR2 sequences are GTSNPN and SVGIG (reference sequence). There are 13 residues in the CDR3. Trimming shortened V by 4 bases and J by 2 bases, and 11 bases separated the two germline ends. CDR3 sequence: CAWMGRANTEAFF. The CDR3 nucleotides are TGTGCCTGGATGGGGAGGGCAAACACTGAAGCTTTCTTT. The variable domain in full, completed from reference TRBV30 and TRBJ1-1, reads SQTIHQWPATLVQPVGSPLSLECTVEGTSNPNLYWYRQAAGRGLQLLFYSVGIGQISSEVPQNLSASRPQDRQFILSSKKLLLSDSGFYLCAWMGRANTEAFFGQGTRLTVV.

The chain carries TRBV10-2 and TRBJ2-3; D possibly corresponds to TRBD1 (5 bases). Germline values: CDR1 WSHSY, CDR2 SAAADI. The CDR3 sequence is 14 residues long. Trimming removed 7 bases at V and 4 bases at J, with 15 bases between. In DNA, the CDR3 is TGCGCCAGCACTATCGAACGACAGCCAGATACGCAGTATTTT. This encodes CASTIERQPDTQYF.